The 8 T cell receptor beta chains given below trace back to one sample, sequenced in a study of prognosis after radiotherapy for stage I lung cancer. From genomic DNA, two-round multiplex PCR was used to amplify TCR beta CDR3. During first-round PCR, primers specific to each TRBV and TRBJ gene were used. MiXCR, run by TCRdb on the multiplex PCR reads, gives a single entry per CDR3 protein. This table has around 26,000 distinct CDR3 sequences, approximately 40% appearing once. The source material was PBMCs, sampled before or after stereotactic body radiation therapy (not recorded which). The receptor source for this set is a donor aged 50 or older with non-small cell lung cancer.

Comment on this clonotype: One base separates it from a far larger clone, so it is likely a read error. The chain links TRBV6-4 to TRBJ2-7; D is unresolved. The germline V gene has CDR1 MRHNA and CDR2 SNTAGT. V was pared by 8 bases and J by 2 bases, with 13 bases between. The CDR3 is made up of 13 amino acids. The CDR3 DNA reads TGTGCCAGCTGCACCTGGTGCACCTACGAGCAGTACTTC. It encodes CASCTWCTYEQYF.

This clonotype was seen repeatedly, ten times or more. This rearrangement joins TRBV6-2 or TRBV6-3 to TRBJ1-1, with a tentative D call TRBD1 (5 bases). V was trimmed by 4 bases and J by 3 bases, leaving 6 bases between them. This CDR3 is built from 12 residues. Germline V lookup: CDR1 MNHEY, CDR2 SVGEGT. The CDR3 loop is CASSWGYTEAFF. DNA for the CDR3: TGTGCCAGCAGTTGGGGGTACACTGAAGCTTTCTTT.

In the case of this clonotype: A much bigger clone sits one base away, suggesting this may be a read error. The chain's CDR3 is CASSPGVGTGETQYF. DNA for the CDR3: TGTGCCAGCAGCCCAGGGGTCGGGACGGGAGAGACCCAGTACTTC. The gene calls are TRBV7-3 and TRBJ2-5, with D perhaps TRBD1 (6 bases). V shed 5 bases and J shed 4 bases, with 17 bases lying between them. This CDR3 has 15 residues. Germline loops: CDR1 SGHTA, CDR2 FQGTGA.

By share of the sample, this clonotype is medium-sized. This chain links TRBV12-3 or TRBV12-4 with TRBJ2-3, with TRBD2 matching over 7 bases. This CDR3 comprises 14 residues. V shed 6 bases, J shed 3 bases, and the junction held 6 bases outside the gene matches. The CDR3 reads CASSRMRGTDTQYF. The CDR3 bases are TGTGCCAGCAGCAGGATGCGGGGGACAGATACGCAGTATTTT.

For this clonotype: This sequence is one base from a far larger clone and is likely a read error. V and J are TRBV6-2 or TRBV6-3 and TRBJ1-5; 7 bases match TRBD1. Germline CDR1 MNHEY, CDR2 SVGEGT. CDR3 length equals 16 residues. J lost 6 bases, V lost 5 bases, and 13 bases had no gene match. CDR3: CASSDPRQGVGQPQHF. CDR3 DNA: TGTGCCAGCAGTGATCCAAGACAGGGAGTAGGTCAGCCCCAGCATTTT.

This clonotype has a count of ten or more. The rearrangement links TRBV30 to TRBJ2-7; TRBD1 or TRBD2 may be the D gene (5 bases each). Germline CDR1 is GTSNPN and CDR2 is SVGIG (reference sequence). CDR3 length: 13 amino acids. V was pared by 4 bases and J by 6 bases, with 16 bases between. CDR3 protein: CAWKLKGTGEQYF. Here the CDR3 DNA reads TGTGCCTGGAAGCTGAAGGGGACGGGCGAGCAGTACTTC. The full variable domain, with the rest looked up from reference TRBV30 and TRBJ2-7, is SQTIHQWPATLVQPVGSPLSLECTVEGTSNPNLYWYRQAAGRGLQLLFYSVGIGQISSEVPQNLSASRPQDRQFILSSKKLLLSDSGFYLCAWKLKGTGEQYFGPGTRLTVT.

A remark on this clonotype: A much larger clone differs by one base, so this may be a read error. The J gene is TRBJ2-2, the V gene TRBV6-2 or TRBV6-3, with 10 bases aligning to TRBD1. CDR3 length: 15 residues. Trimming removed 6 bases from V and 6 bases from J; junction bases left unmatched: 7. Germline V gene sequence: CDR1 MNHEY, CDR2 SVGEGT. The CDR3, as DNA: TGTGCCAGCAGGGTCGTAGGACAGGGGGCCGGGGAGCTGTTTTTT. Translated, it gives CASRVVGQGAGELFF.

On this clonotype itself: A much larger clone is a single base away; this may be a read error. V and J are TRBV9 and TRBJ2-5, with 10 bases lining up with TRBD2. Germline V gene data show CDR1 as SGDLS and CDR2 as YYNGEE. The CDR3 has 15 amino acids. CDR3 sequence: CTSSPGTSETKTQYF. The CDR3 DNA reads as TGTACCAGCAGCCCCGGGACTAGCGAAACGAAGACCCAGTACTTC. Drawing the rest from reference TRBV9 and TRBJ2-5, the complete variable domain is DSGVTQTPKHLITATGQRVTLRCSPRSGDLSVYWYQQSLDQGLQFLIQYYNGEERAKGNILERFSAQQFPDLHSELNLSSLELGDSALYFCTSSPGTSETKTQYFGPGTRLLVL.